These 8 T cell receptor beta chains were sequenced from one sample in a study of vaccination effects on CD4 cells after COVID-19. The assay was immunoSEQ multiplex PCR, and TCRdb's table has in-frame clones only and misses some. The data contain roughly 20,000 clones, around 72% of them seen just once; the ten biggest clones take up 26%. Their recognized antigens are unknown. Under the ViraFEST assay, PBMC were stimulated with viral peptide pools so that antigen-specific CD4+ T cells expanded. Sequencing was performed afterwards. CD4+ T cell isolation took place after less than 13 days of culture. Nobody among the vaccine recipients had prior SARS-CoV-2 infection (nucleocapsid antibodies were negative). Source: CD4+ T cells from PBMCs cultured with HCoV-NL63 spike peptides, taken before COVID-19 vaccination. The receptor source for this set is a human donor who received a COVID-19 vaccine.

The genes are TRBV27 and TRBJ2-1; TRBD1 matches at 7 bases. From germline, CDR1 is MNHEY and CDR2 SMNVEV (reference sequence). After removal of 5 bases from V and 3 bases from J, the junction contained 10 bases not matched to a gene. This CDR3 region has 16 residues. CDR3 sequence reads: CASSLVPGTDYNEQFF. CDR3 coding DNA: TGTGCCAGCAGTCTTGTCCCCGGGACAGACTACAATGAGCAGTTCTTC.

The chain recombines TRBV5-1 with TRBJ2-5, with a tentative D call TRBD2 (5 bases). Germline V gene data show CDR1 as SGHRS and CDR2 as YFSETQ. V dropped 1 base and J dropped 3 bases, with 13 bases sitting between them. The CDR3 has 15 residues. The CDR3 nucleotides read TGCGCCAGCAGCTTGTCTAGCCGAGCCGAAGAGACCCAGTACTTC. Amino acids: CASSLSSRAEETQYF.

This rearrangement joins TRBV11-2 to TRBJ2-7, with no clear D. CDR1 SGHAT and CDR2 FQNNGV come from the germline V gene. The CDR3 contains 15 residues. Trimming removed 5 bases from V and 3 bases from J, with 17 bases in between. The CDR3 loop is CASSIGRGAGYEQYF. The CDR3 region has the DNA TGTGCCAGCAGCATAGGACGCGGAGCCGGCTACGAGCAGTACTTC.

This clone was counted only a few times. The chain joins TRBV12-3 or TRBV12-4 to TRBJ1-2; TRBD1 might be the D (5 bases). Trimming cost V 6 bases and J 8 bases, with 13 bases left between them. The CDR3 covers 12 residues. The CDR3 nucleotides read TGTGCCAGCAGGCAGGGAATTCAGGGCTACACCTTC. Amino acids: CASRQGIQGYTF.

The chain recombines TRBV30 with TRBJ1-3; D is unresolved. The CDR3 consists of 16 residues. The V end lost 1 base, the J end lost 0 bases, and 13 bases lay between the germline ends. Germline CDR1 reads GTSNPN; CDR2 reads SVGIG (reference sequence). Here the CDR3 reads CAWSADTYHSGNTIYF. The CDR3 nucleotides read TGTGCCTGGAGTGCCGACACCTATCACTCTGGAAACACCATATATTTT.

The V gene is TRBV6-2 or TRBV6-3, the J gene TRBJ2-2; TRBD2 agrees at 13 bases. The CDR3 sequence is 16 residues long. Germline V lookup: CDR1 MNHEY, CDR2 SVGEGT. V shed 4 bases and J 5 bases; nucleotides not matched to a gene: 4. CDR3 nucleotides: TGTGCCAGCAGTTTCGGACTAGCGGGAGAAACCGGGGAGCTGTTTTTT. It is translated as CASSFGLAGETGELFF.

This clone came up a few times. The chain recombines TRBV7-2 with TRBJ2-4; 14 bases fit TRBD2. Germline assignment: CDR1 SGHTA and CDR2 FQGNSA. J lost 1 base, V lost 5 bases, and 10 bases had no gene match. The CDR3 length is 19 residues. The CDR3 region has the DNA TGTGCCAGCAGCGAAGACGGGACTAGCGGGGGTAGGGCCAAAAACATTCAGTACTTC. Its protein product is CASSEDGTSGGRAKNIQYF.

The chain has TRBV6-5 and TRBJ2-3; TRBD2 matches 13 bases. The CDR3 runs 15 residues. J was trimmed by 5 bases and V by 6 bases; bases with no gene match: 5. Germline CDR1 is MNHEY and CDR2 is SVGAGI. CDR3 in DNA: TGTGCCAGCAGAAGACTAGCGGGGGGACAAGATACGCAGTATTTT. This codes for CASRRLAGGQDTQYF.